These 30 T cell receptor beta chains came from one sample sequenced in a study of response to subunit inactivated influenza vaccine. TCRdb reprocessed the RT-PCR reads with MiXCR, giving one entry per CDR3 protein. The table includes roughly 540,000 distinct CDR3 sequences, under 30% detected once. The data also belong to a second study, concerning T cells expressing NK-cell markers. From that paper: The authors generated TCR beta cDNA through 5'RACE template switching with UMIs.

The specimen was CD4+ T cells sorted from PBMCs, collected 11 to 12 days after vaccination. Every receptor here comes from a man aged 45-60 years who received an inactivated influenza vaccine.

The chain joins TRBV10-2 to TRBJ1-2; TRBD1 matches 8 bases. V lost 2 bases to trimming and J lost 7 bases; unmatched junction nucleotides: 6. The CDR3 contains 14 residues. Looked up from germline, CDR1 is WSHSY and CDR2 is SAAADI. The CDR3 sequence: CASSERTGRGGYTF. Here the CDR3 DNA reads TGCGCCAGCAGTGAGCGGACAGGGAGGGGTGGCTACACCTTC.

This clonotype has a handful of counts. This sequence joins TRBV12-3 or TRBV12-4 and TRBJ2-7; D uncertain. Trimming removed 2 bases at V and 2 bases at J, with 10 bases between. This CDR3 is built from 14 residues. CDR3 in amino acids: CASSLYRTTYEQYF. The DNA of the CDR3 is TGTGCCAGCAGTTTATATCGGACCACCTACGAGCAGTACTTC.

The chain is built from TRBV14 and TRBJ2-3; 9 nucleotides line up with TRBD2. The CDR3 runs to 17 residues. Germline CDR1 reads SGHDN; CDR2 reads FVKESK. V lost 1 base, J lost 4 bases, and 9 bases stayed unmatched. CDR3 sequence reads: CASSQVVIAGVSDTQYF. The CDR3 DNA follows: TGTGCCAGCAGCCAAGTCGTCATAGCGGGAGTCTCAGATACGCAGTATTTT.

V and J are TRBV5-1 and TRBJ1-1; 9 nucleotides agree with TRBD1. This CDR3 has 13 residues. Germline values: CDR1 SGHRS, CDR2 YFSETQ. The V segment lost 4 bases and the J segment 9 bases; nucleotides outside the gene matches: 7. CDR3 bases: TGCGCCAGCAGCCTATACGGGACAGGGAAAGCTTTCTTT. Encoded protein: CASSLYGTGKAFF.

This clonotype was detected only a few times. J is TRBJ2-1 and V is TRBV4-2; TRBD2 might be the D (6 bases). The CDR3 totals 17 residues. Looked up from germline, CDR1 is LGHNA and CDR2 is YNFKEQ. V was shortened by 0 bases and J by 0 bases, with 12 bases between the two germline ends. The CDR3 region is CASSQDFAGSSYNEQFF. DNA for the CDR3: TGTGCCAGCAGCCAAGATTTCGCGGGGAGCTCCTACAATGAGCAGTTCTTC.

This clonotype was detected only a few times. CDR3 amino acids: CASSSPGTGSQPYEQYF. The CDR3 bases are TGTGCCAGCAGTTCCCCCGGGACAGGGAGCCAACCCTACGAGCAGTACTTC. This sequence joins TRBV28 and TRBJ2-7, with 9 nucleotides matching TRBD1. The CDR3 contains 17 residues. CDR1 is MDHEN, CDR2 SYDVKM, per germline. J lost 2 bases, V lost 4 bases, and 12 bases had no gene match.

CDR3 nucleotide sequence: TGTGCCAGCAGTGCGGAGCGGGAGGCCTACGAGCAGTACTTC. Residues: CASSAEREAYEQYF. This chain connects TRBV2 to TRBJ2-7, with 9 positions matching TRBD2. The J segment lost 2 bases and the V segment lost 4 bases, leaving 3 bases of the junction unmatched. CDR1 is SNHLY and CDR2 is FYNNEI in the germline V gene. This CDR3 region has 14 residues.

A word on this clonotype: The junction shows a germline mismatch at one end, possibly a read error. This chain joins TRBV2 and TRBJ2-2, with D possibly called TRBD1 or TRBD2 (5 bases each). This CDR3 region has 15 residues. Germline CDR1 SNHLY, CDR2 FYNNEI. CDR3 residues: CASKGVDRGTGELFF. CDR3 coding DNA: TGTGCCAGCAAAGGGGTGGATAGAGGCACCGGGGAGCTTTTTTTT.

The CDR3 DNA reads as TGTGCCAGCAGCTTGGGCAGGGGGCAATACACCGGGGAGCTGTTTTTT. Amino acid sequence: CASSLGRGQYTGELFF. The chain employs TRBV5-5 and TRBJ2-2, with TRBD1 identical over 8 bases. Germline-derived CDR1 and CDR2 are SGHKS and YYEKEE (reference sequence). This CDR3 comprises 16 residues. V shed 0 bases and J 3 bases; nucleotides not matched to a gene: 4.

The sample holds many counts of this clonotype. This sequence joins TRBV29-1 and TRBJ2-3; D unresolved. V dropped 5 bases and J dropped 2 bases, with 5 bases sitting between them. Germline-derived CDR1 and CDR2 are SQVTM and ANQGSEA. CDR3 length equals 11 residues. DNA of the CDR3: TGCAGCGTTCTCCTCACAGATACGCAGTATTTT. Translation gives CSVLLTDTQYF.

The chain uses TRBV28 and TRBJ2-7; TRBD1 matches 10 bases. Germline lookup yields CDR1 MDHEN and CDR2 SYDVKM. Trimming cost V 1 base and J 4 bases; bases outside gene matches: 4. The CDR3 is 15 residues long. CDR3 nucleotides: TGTGCCAGCAGTTTATACCGGGACAGGGGTTACGAGCAGTACTTC. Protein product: CASSLYRDRGYEQYF.

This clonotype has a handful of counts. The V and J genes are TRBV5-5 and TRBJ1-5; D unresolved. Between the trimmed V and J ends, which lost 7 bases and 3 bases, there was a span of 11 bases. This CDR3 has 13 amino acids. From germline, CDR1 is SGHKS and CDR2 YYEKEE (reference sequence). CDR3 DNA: TGTGCCAGCGGAGCTTACGACAATCAGCCCCAGCATTTT. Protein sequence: CASGAYDNQPQHF.

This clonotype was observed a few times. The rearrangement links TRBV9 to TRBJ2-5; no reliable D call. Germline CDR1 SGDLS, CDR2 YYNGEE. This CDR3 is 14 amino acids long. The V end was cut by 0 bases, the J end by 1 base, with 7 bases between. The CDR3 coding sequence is TGTGCCAGCAGCGTAGGAGCAACCCAAGAGACCCAGTACTTC. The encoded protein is CASSVGATQETQYF.

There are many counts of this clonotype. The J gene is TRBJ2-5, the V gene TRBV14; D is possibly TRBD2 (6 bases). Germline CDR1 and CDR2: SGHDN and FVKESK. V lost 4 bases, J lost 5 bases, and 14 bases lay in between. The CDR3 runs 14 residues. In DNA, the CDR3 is TGTGCCAGCAGCCCCCTCACCGGAGGGGAGACCCAGTACTTC. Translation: CASSPLTGGETQYF.

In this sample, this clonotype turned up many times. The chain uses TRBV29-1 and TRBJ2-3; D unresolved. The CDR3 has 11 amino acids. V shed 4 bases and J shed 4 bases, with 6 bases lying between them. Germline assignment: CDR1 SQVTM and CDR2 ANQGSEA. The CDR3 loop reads CSVARADTQYF. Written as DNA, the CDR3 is TGCAGCGTTGCACGGGCAGATACGCAGTATTTT.

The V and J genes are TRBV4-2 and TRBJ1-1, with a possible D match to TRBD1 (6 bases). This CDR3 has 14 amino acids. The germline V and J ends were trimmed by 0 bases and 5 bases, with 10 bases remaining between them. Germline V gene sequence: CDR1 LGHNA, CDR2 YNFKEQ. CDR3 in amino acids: CASSQEGGQTEAFF. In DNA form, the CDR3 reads TGTGCCAGCAGCCAAGAAGGGGGGCAGACTGAAGCTTTCTTT.

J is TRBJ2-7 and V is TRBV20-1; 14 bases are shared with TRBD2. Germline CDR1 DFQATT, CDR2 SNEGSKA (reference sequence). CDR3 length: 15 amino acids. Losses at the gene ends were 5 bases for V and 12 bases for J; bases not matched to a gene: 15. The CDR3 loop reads CSALPTGTSGSWRYF. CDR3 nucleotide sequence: TGCAGTGCTCTCCCAACCGGGACTAGCGGGAGTTGGCGGTACTTC.

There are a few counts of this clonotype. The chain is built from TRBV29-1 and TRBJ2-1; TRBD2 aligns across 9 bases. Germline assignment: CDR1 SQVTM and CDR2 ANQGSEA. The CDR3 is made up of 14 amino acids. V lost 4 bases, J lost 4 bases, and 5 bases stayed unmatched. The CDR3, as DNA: TGCAGCGTTGTTTTCCTAGCGGGGTACAATGAGCAGTTCTTC. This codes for CSVVFLAGYNEQFF.

The CDR3 DNA reads as TGTGCCAGCAGTATGACTACAAGGGGCACAGATACGCAGTATTTT. Protein: CASSMTTRGTDTQYF. The V and J genes are TRBV6-2 or TRBV6-3 and TRBJ2-3, with TRBD2 as a possible D gene (5 bases). The CDR3 has 15 amino acids. Germline values: CDR1 MNHEY, CDR2 SVGEGT. V shed 5 bases and J shed 1 base, with 13 bases lying between them.

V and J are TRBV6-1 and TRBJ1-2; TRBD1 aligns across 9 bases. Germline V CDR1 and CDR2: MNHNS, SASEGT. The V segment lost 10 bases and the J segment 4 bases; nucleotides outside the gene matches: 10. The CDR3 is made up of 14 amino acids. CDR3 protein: CATREGQGSYGYTF. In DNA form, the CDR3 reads TGTGCCACCAGGGAGGGACAGGGTTCCTATGGCTACACCTTC.

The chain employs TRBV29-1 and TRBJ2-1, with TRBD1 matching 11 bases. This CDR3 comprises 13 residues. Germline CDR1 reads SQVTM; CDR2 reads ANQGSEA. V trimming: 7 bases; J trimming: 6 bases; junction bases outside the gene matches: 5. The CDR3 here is CSATDRGLNEQFF. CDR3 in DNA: TGCAGCGCCACGGACAGGGGGCTCAATGAGCAGTTCTTC.

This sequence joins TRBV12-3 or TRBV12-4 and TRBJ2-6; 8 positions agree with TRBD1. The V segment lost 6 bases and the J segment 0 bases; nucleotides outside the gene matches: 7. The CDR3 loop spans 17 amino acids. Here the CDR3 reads CASSDRGWLSGANVLTF. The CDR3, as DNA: TGTGCCAGCAGCGACAGGGGTTGGCTCTCTGGGGCCAACGTCCTGACTTTC.

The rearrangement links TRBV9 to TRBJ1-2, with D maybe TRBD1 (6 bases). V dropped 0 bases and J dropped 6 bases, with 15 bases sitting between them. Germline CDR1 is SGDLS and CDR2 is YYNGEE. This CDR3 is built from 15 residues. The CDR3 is CASSVETQGFHGYTF. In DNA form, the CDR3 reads TGTGCCAGCAGCGTAGAGACACAGGGCTTTCATGGCTACACCTTC.

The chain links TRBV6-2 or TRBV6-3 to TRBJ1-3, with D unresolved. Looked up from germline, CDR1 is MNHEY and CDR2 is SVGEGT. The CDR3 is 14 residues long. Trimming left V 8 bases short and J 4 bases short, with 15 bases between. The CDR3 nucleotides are TGTGCCAGCCGGGAGCAGGAGGCCGGAAACACCATATATTTT. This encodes CASREQEAGNTIYF.

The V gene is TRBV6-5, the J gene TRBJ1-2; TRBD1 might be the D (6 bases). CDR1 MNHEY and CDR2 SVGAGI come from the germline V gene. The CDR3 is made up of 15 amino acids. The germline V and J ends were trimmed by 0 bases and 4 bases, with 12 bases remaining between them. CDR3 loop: CASSYSKGRGYGYTF. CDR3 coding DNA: TGTGCCAGCAGTTACTCGAAGGGCAGGGGCTATGGCTACACCTTC.

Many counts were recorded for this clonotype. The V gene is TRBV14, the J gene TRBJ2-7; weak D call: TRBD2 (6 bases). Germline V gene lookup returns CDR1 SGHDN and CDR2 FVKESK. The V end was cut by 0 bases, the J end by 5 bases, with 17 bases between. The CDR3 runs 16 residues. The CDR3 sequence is CASSQEWWLACNEQYF. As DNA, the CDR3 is TGTGCCAGCAGCCAAGAATGGTGGCTAGCGTGCAACGAGCAGTACTTC.

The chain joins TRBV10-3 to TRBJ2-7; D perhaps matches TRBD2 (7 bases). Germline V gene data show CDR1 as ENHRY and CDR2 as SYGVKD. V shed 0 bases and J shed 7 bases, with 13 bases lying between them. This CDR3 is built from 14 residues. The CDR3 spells CAISESARGREQYF. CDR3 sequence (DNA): TGTGCCATCAGTGAGTCCGCGCGGGGGCGGGAGCAGTACTTC.

The CDR3 spells CSASGKTQTYEQYF. The CDR3 DNA is TGCAGTGCTAGCGGTAAGACCCAAACCTACGAGCAGTACTTC. The chain has TRBV20-1 and TRBJ2-7; D is ambiguous. Germline V gene lookup returns CDR1 DFQATT and CDR2 SNEGSKA (reference sequence). The CDR3 contains 14 residues. Between the trimmed V and J ends, which lost 3 bases and 2 bases, there was a span of 14 bases.

The CDR3 DNA reads TGTGCCATCAGGGACGGGGACCGAGGGCAGCCCCAGCATTTT. Translation: CAIRDGDRGQPQHF. The chain carries TRBV10-3 and TRBJ1-5, with D possibly being TRBD1 (5 bases). Germline V CDR1 and CDR2: ENHRY, SYGVKD. V was clipped by 6 bases and J by 7 bases, with 16 bases between them. The CDR3 extends over 14 amino acids.

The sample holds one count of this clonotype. The CDR3 spells CSAKGPSRGLGDTQYF. CDR3 sequence (DNA): TGCAGTGCTAAAGGACCCTCCAGGGGGCTTGGAGATACGCAGTATTTT. The chain recombines TRBV20-1 with TRBJ2-3, with 8 positions matching TRBD1. V was clipped by 4 bases and J by 5 bases; unmatched bases: 14. Germline lookup yields CDR1 DFQATT and CDR2 SNEGSKA (reference sequence). This CDR3 is 16 amino acids long.